This TCR beta chain stems from a study of T cells in Graves' hyperthyroidism and ophthalmopathy. Across the study: Peripheral blood sampling occurred at initial diagnosis, before any treatment.

The CDR3 totals 11 residues. In germline, CDR1 is MDHEN, CDR2 SYDVKM. Deletions cut 6 bases from V and 5 bases from J, with 7 bases between. This clonotype was picked up many times. Individuals with ophthalmopathy presented a Clinical Activity Score of at least 3, a NOSPECS grade of at least 4 and a duration under 3 months. Regions amplified from RNA transcripts were the TCR beta CDR3 regions. Researchers ran a first-round RT-PCR on the TCR CDR3 using the HTBI primer set. TCRdb analysed the multiplex PCR reads with MiXCR anew, one entry per CDR3 protein. The table records around 250,000 distinct CDR3 sequences, roughly 22% of them present only once.

This clonotype was obtained from a woman aged 35 to 49 with Graves' ophthalmopathy. The sequenced material came from blood. V is TRBV28 and J is TRBJ2-5, with D hard to call. The CDR3: CASSALETQYF. The CDR3 nucleotides are TGTGCCAGCAGCGCTCTTGAGACCCAGTACTTC.